This TCR beta chain came from a study of identical twins. TCRdb re-analysed the 5' RACE reads in MiXCR, keeping a single row per CDR3 protein. This table holds fewer than 800,000 distinct CDR3 sequences, about 7.6% found once. The CDR3 runs to 15 residues. CDR1 SGDLS and CDR2 YYNGEE come from the germline V gene. V trimming: 0 bases; J trimming: 10 bases; junction bases outside the gene matches: 6. Study results and caveats: Fewer insertions marked abundant cord blood beta clonotypes; young adult naive trended weakly, memory not at all. Model-predicted out-of-frame TCR alpha sharing fell below observed values in monozygotic twins. Twin pairs' shared out-of-frame alpha sequences were enriched in low generation probability.

This clonotype appeared a few times. The antigen is unknown. These sequences were also reported in another study, on yellow fever vaccine responses in identical twins.

The sample taken for sequencing was PBMCs. The sequence was collected from a woman between 18 and 29 years old in good health. The chain couples TRBV9 to TRBJ1-6, with 8 bases aligning to TRBD1. The CDR3 DNA sequence: TGTGCCAGCAGCGTAGCGCCGGGACAGGAATCACCCCTCCACTTT. As protein: CASSVAPGQESPLHF.